The rows below give T cell receptor beta chains drawn from one sample of a study of T-cell reconstitution after alpha-beta-depleted transplantation in children. TCRdb called the PCR reads again in MiXCR, with one record for every CDR3 protein. The sample includes some 550,000 distinct CDR3 sequences, more than 20% of them seen just once. The source material was PBMCs, mostly from graft donor cells, sampled 360 days after TCRalphabeta/CD19-depleted stem cell transplant. The receptors were gathered from a boy under two years old who had a stem cell transplant for acute myeloid leukemia, so the T cells may come from the graft donor. CDR3s include the opening cysteine and the closing phenylalanine or tryptophan. A D gene is named only where the DNA matches it firmly. Clone size is given for some rows only: seen once, a few or many times, or a class if the clone is expanded.

j_call	d_call	clone_size	v_call	cdr3_length	cdr3_aa	cdr3_nt
TRBJ2-7	NA	NA	TRBV5-1	16	CASSLGIVVFGDEQYF	TGCGCCAGCAGCTTGGGGATTGTAGTCTTCGGGGACGAGCAGTACTTC
TRBJ2-7	NA	NA	TRBV7-6	15	CASSTTSDSLSEQYF	TGTGCCAGCAGCACAACTTCGGACAGTCTGAGCGAGCAGTACTTC
TRBJ2-4	TRBD2	few	TRBV12-3/TRBV12-4	15	CASSSSSGGENIQYF	TGTGCCAGCAGTTCCTCTAGCGGGGGGGAAAACATTCAGTACTTC
TRBJ1-6	TRBD1	NA	TRBV10-2	14	CASSETGGNSPLHF	TGCGCCAGCAGTGAGACAGGGGGTAATTCACCCCTCCACTTT
TRBJ2-2	TRBD2	NA	TRBV12-3/TRBV12-4	15	CASSTSGGNTGELFF	TGTGCCAGCAGTACTAGCGGGGGGAACACCGGGGAGCTGTTTTTT
TRBJ2-3	NA	few	TRBV12-3/TRBV12-4	13	CASSTNSGDTQYF	TGTGCCAGCAGTACAAATTCGGGAGATACGCAGTATTTT
TRBJ1-4	NA	NA	TRBV2	12	CASSDGGGRLFF	TGTGCCAGCAGTGATGGGGGAGGACGTCTGTTTTTT
TRBJ2-4	TRBD1	many	TRBV12-3/TRBV12-4	15	CATEEGTGGGDIQYF	TGTGCCACAGAGGAGGGGACAGGGGGAGGAGACATTCAGTACTTC
TRBJ1-1	NA	NA	TRBV20-1	13	CSASEQGYTEAFF	TGCAGTGCTAGTGAACAGGGTTACACTGAAGCTTTCTTT
TRBJ2-3	NA	NA	TRBV29-1	16	CSVAPSPGGGTDTQYF	TGCAGCGTTGCCCCTTCACCAGGGGGGGGCACAGATACGCAGTATTTT
TRBJ1-5	NA	few	TRBV6-5	16	CASSLGRGDSNQPQHF	TGTGCCAGCAGTTTGGGGAGGGGGGATAGCAATCAGCCCCAGCATTTT
TRBJ2-1	TRBD2	NA	TRBV29-1	15	CSVETLSGGYNEQFF	TGCAGCGTTGAAACTCTGAGCGGGGGTTACAATGAGCAGTTCTTC
TRBJ2-1	NA	once	TRBV2	13	CASSNLRQPKQFF	TGTGCCAGCAGCAATCTAAGACAGCCAAAGCAGTTCTTC
TRBJ2-5	NA	many	TRBV12-3/TRBV12-4	14	CASSLSGLQETQYF	TGTGCCAGCAGTTTATCAGGTCTCCAAGAGACCCAGTACTTC
TRBJ2-5	NA	NA	TRBV25-1	14	CASSELRDLETQYF	TGTGCCAGCAGCGAATTAAGGGACCTGGAGACCCAGTACTTC
TRBJ2-5	NA	NA	TRBV5-4	14	CASSFPDGKETQYF	TGTGCCAGCAGCTTCCCAGATGGGAAAGAGACCCAGTACTTC
TRBJ2-1	TRBD2	few	TRBV7-3	16	CASSELAGGPYNEQFF	TGTGCCAGCAGCGAACTAGCGGGGGGCCCCTACAATGAGCAGTTCTTC
TRBJ2-5	NA	many	TRBV15	15	CATSSLKDDQETQYF	TGTGCCACCAGCAGCCTTAAGGACGACCAAGAGACCCAGTACTTC
TRBJ1-1	TRBD1	few	TRBV29-1	13	CSVEVQGATEAFF	TGCAGCGTTGAAGTACAGGGGGCGACTGAAGCTTTCTTT
TRBJ2-3	TRBD2	NA	TRBV14	17	CASSQSPLAGSTDTQYF	TGTGCCAGCAGCCAATCCCCACTAGCGGGGAGCACAGATACGCAGTATTTT
TRBJ2-4	NA	once	TRBV12-3/TRBV12-4	16	CASSLQGGRTKNIQYF	TGTGCCAGCAGTTTACAGGGGGGTAGAACCAAAAACATTCAGTACTTC
TRBJ2-5	NA	NA	TRBV27	10	CARQGKTQYF	TGTGCCAGACAGGGAAAGACCCAGTACTTC
TRBJ2-5	NA	few	TRBV12-3/TRBV12-4	14	CASSARVREETQYF	TGTGCCAGCAGCGCCCGGGTGAGGGAAGAGACCCAGTACTTC
TRBJ2-1	NA	many	TRBV28	16	CASRYSGLSSYNEQFF	TGTGCCAGCAGATATTCCGGGCTAAGCTCCTACAATGAGCAGTTCTTC
TRBJ2-7	NA	NA	TRBV7-9	12	CASSLAPQGKYF	TGTGCCAGCAGCTTAGCCCCCCAGGGAAAGTACTTC
TRBJ1-2	NA	NA	TRBV4-2	15	CASSQDRALGYGYTF	TGTGCCAGCAGCCAAGACAGGGCCTTGGGCTATGGCTACACCTTC
TRBJ1-1	TRBD1	many	TRBV6-5	18	CASNPSGTGLPLNTEAFF	TGTGCCTCCAATCCTTCCGGGACAGGCCTGCCTCTTAACACTGAAGCTTTCTTT
TRBJ2-3	NA	many	TRBV9	11	CAGGPSDTQYF	TGTGCAGGGGGGCCCTCAGATACGCAGTATTTT
TRBJ2-3	TRBD2	few	TRBV12-3/TRBV12-4	15	CASAVRGGASDTQYF	TGTGCCAGCGCCGTCCGCGGGGGGGCATCAGATACGCAGTATTTT
TRBJ2-7	NA	many	TRBV7-9	13	CASSFRGSYEQYF	TGTGCCAGCAGCTTCCGCGGGTCTTACGAGCAGTACTTC
TRBJ2-1	NA	many	TRBV5-1	14	CASSLAQRDNEQFF	TGCGCCAGCAGCTTGGCCCAGAGGGACAATGAGCAGTTCTTC
TRBJ1-2	NA	NA	TRBV29-1	14	CSVDPSDRYYGYTF	TGCAGCGTTGACCCCAGTGACCGGTACTATGGCTACACCTTC
TRBJ2-1	NA	few	TRBV10-3	15	CAISDGGPSYNEQFF	TGTGCCATCAGTGACGGGGGGCCCTCCTACAATGAGCAGTTCTTC
TRBJ2-2	NA	NA	TRBV10-3	15	CAIRATGTIIGELFF	TGTGCCATCAGAGCCACCGGGACGATTATCGGGGAGCTGTTTTTT
TRBJ1-2	NA	NA	TRBV12-3/TRBV12-4	13	CASSLGMYYGYTF	TGTGCCAGCAGCTTGGGGATGTACTATGGCTACACCTTC
TRBJ1-4	NA	NA	TRBV7-2	13	CASSLDRGEKLFF	TGTGCCAGCAGCTTAGATCGCGGGGAAAAACTGTTTTTT
TRBJ1-2	TRBD1	NA	TRBV7-9	13	CASSHTGVYGYTF	TGTGCCAGCAGCCATACAGGGGTCTATGGCTACACCTTC
TRBJ2-5	TRBD2	NA	TRBV20-1	12	CSESVGGETQYF	TGCAGTGAATCGGTCGGGGGGGAGACCCAGTACTTC
TRBJ2-1	NA	few	TRBV6-1	16	CASTSLGAGSYNEQFF	TGTGCCAGCACCTCCCTTGGGGCGGGCTCCTACAATGAGCAGTTCTTC
TRBJ1-4	NA	NA	TRBV28	13	CATSGDTNEKLFF	TGTGCCACCTCAGGAGACACTAATGAAAAACTGTTTTTT
TRBJ1-4	NA	many	TRBV6-5	17	CASSYQSAAATNEKLFF	TGTGCCAGCAGTTACCAATCGGCGGCCGCAACTAATGAAAAACTGTTTTTT
TRBJ2-7	NA	NA	TRBV27	15	CASSQTRGRSYEQYF	TGTGCCAGCAGCCAGACCCGGGGCAGGTCCTACGAGCAGTACTTC
TRBJ2-1	TRBD2	NA	TRBV6-4	15	CASSDSSGGWNEQFF	TGTGCCAGCAGTGACTCGAGCGGGGGCTGGAATGAGCAGTTCTTC
TRBJ1-1	NA	NA	TRBV28	11	CASIQGTEAFF	TGTGCCAGCATACAGGGCACTGAAGCTTTCTTT
TRBJ2-5	NA	many	TRBV15	14	CATSTLDSPETQYF	TGTGCCACCAGCACACTGGACAGTCCCGAGACCCAGTACTTC
TRBJ2-3	TRBD2	many	TRBV29-1	14	CSVEDGGGTDTQYF	TGCAGCGTTGAAGATGGGGGGGGCACAGATACGCAGTATTTT